Each of the 21 T cell receptor beta chains below was sequenced from the same sample in a study of primary melanoma T cells and metastatic recurrence. Sequencing was performed with immunoSEQ multiplex PCR; in TCRdb, only in-frame clones are kept and a portion is missing. This sample has around 2,300 clones, with around 68% found just once. The sequencing sample was made of melanoma tumor tissue. The receptors shown here come from a human donor with melanoma.

This clone showed up just a few times. This sequence joins TRBV19 and TRBJ1-2, with D hard to call. Germline CDR1 reads LNHDA; CDR2 reads SQIVND (reference sequence). This CDR3 spans 12 amino acids. V lost 8 bases and J lost 8, with 15 bases in between. The CDR3 region has the DNA TGTGCCAGTCAGACACGGGAGCGGGGCTACACCTTC. The encoded protein is CASQTRERGYTF.

The V and J genes are TRBV30 and TRBJ2-3, with D possibly TRBD2 on 5 matching bases. V lost 3 bases, J lost 0 bases, and 10 bases lay in between. CDR1 and CDR2 (germline): GTSNPN, SVGIG (reference sequence). The CDR3 is 14 amino acids. The CDR3 protein is CAWRSGFSTDTQYF. Written as DNA, the CDR3 is TGTGCCTGGAGAAGCGGATTTAGCACAGATACGCAGTATTTT.

This sequence joins TRBV6-8 and TRBJ2-2; 10 bases are a match to TRBD2. Trimming at V came to 6 bases and at J to 5 bases, leaving 6 bases not matched to a gene. The CDR3 runs 15 residues. Germline values: CDR1 MNHGY, CDR2 SAAAGT. The CDR3 reads CASRWTSGLTGELFF. CDR3 coding DNA: TGTGCCAGCAGGTGGACTAGCGGTTTGACCGGGGAGCTGTTTTTT.

This clone has a handful of counts. The chain combines TRBV4-1 with TRBJ2-7; possible D gene TRBD1, 5 bases. Germline-derived CDR1 and CDR2 are MGHRA and YSYEKL. Trimming removed 1 base at V and 1 base at J, with 14 bases between. There are 16 residues in the CDR3. The chain's CDR3 is CASSQVGQGGSYEQYF. CDR3 sequence (DNA): TGCGCCAGCAGCCAAGTCGGGCAGGGTGGGTCCTACGAGCAGTACTTC.

CDR3 amino acids: CASSSSLSPYRSYEQYF. The CDR3 DNA sequence: TGTGCCAGCAGTTCATCACTTTCACCATACCGTTCGTACGAGCAGTACTTC. This rearrangement joins TRBV6-8 to TRBJ2-7; D unresolved. The CDR3 runs 17 residues. The germline CDR1 and CDR2 sequences are MNHGY and SAAAGT. Trimming left V 4 bases short and J 4 bases short, with 23 bases between.

This clone was detected only a few times. The rearrangement joins TRBV19 to TRBJ1-1, with D hard to call. The CDR3 runs 12 residues. CDR1 and CDR2 (germline): LNHDA, SQIVND (reference sequence). Trimming removed 1 base at V and 1 base at J, with 1 base between. The CDR3 spells CASSIGNTEAFF. The CDR3 bases are TGTGCCAGTAGTATAGGGAACACTGAAGCTTTCTTT.

This clone came up once. The J gene is TRBJ1-4, the V gene TRBV7-1; D ambiguous. TRBV7-1 is sorted into the ORF group, with uncertain function. Trimming cost V 4 bases and J 3 bases, with 6 bases left between them. The CDR3 consists of 13 residues. CDR3 bases: TGTGCCAGCAGCTTCGTTTCTAATGAAAAACTGTTTTTT. It codes for CASSFVSNEKLFF.

The chain joins TRBV11-3 to TRBJ2-7; 8 nucleotides line up with TRBD2. Germline assignment: CDR1 SGHNT and CDR2 YENEEA. J was trimmed by 3 bases and V by 1 base; bases with no gene match: 5. The CDR3 runs to 15 residues. CDR3 coding DNA: TGTGCCAGCAGCTTAGTATCGGGGGGGCACTACGAGCAGTACTTC. As protein: CASSLVSGGHYEQYF. The variable domain in full, with the rest retrieved from reference TRBV11-3 and TRBJ2-7, is EAGVVQSPRYKIIEKKQPVAFWCNPISGHNTLYWYLQNLGQGPELLIRYENEEAVDDSQLPKDRFSAERLKGVDSTLKIQPAELGDSAVYLCASSLVSGGHYEQYFGPGTRLTVT.

This chain uses TRBV1 with TRBJ2-4. TRBV1 is a pseudogene. The CDR3 is 16 residues long. The CDR3 is CASSQARSRDPDIQYF. As DNA, the CDR3 is TGCGCCAGCAGCCAAGCTCGTAGTAGGGACCCGGACATTCAGTACTTC.

By share, this clone ranks as medium-sized. The chain employs TRBV15 and TRBJ1-3; no clear D. Germline V lookup: CDR1 LNHNV, CDR2 YYDKDF (reference sequence). The CDR3 contains 14 residues. The V end lost 1 base, the J end lost 4 bases, and 8 bases lay between the germline ends. The CDR3 is CATSRAGTGNTIYF. The CDR3 DNA follows: TGTGCCACCAGCAGAGCCGGAACGGGAAACACCATATATTTT. The variable domain in full, completed from reference TRBV15 and TRBJ1-3, reads DAMVIQNPRYQVTQFGKPVTLSCSQTLNHNVMYWYQQKSSQAPKLLFHYYDKDFNNEADTPDNFQSRRPNTSFCFLDIRSPGLGDTAMYLCATSRAGTGNTIYFGEGSWLTVV.

This chain uses TRBV1 with TRBJ2-5; whether TRBD2, the table's D call, matches the DNA was not checked. TRBV1 is shown as a pseudogene. This CDR3 contains 15 residues. The CDR3 nucleotides read TGCGCCAGCAGCCAAGAAGGACTATGGGAAGAGACCCAGTACTTC. It codes for CASSQEGLWEETQYF.

The J gene is TRBJ2-1, the V gene TRBV19; D remains unclear. CDR1 LNHDA and CDR2 SQIVND come from the germline V gene (reference sequence). Trimming stripped 4 bases from V and 12 bases from J, with 10 bases between. CDR3 size: 11 residues. CDR3 coding DNA: TGTGCCAGTAGTACACCGGGCCCGCAGTTCTTC. Translation: CASSTPGPQFF.

This clone was observed a single time. The gene calls are TRBV6-8 and TRBJ2-7; D ambiguous. V dropped 6 bases and J dropped 6 bases, with 15 bases sitting between them. Germline loops: CDR1 MNHGY, CDR2 SAAAGT. This CDR3 contains 13 residues. The CDR3 protein is CASSPADGGEQYF. CDR3 DNA sequence: TGTGCCAGCAGCCCGGCCGATGGTGGCGAGCAGTACTTC.

This clone is labeled medium-sized. V gene TRBV11-3 combines with J gene TRBJ2-5; 8 positions match TRBD1. After removal of 5 bases from V and 4 bases from J, the junction contained 9 bases not matched to a gene. The germline V gene has CDR1 SGHNT and CDR2 YENEEA. The CDR3 has 15 amino acids. CDR3 sequence: CASSRGQGEAETQYF. In DNA form, the CDR3 reads TGTGCCAGCAGCAGAGGACAGGGAGAGGCAGAGACCCAGTACTTC.

The chain has TRBV6-8 and TRBJ2-7, with D unclear. In germline, CDR1 is MNHGY, CDR2 SAAAGT. The CDR3 sequence is 15 residues long. V lost 6 bases and J lost 3, with 18 bases in between. The CDR3 loop is CASSPRPASVYEQYF. The CDR3 DNA is TGTGCCAGCAGCCCTAGACCCGCGTCCGTCTACGAGCAGTACTTC.

This clone was counted only a few times. The J gene is TRBJ2-6, the V gene TRBV6-8, with D hard to call. V was clipped by 4 bases and J by 1 base, with 11 bases between them. This CDR3 spans 16 amino acids. Germline V gene lookup returns CDR1 MNHGY and CDR2 SAAAGT. The CDR3 nucleotides are TGTGCCAGCAGTTTATCTCCGGCTTCTGGGGCCAACGTCCTGACTTTC. Protein sequence: CASSLSPASGANVLTF.

The V and J genes are TRBV11-3 and TRBJ2-5; 11 bases fit TRBD1. There are 15 residues in the CDR3. Germline lookup yields CDR1 SGHNT and CDR2 YENEEA. V lost 5 bases, J lost 14 bases, and 16 bases stayed unmatched. The CDR3 loop reads CASSVDRGPPLATYF. For the CDR3, the DNA is TGTGCCAGCAGCGTGGACAGGGGGCCCCCATTGGCCACCTACTTC.

The chain recombines TRBV11-3 with TRBJ2-7, with unresolved D. Germline CDR1 and CDR2: SGHNT and YENEEA. The CDR3 extends over 15 amino acids. Trimming took 3 bases from V and 0 from J, leaving 12 bases between them. The CDR3 DNA reads TGTGCCAGCAGCTTTTTGGGCAGAGCCTCCTACGAGCAGTACTTC. Translating gives CASSFLGRASYEQYF.

This chain uses TRBV7-1 with TRBJ2-7; D might be TRBD1 (6 bases). TRBV7-1 is marked as an open reading frame, function uncertain. The CDR3 loop spans 13 amino acids. Trimming took off 6 bases at V and 4 bases at J, with 13 bases between the two ends. CDR3 sequence reads: CASSLAGVYEQYF. The CDR3 nucleotides read TGTGCCAGCAGTTTAGCAGGGGTATACGAGCAGTACTTC.

V is TRBV6-8 and J is TRBJ2-7, with unresolved D. CDR1 and CDR2 from the germline V gene are MNHGY and SAAAGT. This CDR3 is built from 14 residues. With 4 bases removed from V and 0 bases from J, the gap between germline ends came to 10 bases. The CDR3 loop reads CASSLNPSSYEQYF. CDR3 DNA: TGTGCCAGCAGTTTAAACCCGAGCTCCTACGAGCAGTACTTC.

This clone is classed as large (0.1 to 1%). This chain joins TRBV11-3 and TRBJ1-1, with D unclear. V was trimmed by 5 bases and J by 0 bases, leaving 13 bases between them. CDR1 SGHNT and CDR2 YENEEA come from the germline V gene. The CDR3 covers 15 residues. This chain's CDR3 is CASSPRRTVNTEAFF. The CDR3 DNA reads TGTGCCAGCAGCCCGAGAAGGACGGTGAACACTGAAGCTTTCTTT.